The clone carrying this T cell receptor beta chain came up a few times. The target antigen is unknown. Production of TCR cDNA was by 5'RACE template switching, which also added a universal primer site and UMIs. One entry per CDR3 protein, called by TCRdb with MiXCR from the 5' RACE reads. The sample holds about 330,000 distinct CDR3 sequences, 4.1% seen once. CDR3 length equals 14 residues. The V and J ends lost 6 bases and 3 bases, in that order; junction bases with no gene match: 4. These data belong to a study of T cells after yellow fever vaccination. In the study overall: SMART-Seq v4 Ultra Low Input handled preparation of low-cell-number fractions.

Notes on the study in general: Researchers cautioned that FACS-sorted repertoires could harbor abundant clonotypes contaminating from the bulk population.

The specimen was PBMCs, collected 5 days after the yellow fever booster vaccination. The rearrangement uses TRBV12-3 or TRBV12-4 and TRBJ1-5; TRBD1 agrees at 8 bases. This clonotype originated in a man between 18 and 35 years old who received the YFV17D yellow fever vaccine. CDR3 coding DNA: TGTGCCAGCAGACAGGACAGGGCCAATCAGCCCCAGCATTTT. Protein product: CASRQDRANQPQHF.